What follows describes a single T cell receptor (beta chain). The data were obtained in a study of blood T cell repertoires in COVID-19. Germline loops: CDR1 SGHAT, CDR2 FQDESV (reference sequence). V gave up 1 base and J gave up 8 bases, with 6 bases separating them. The CDR3 is made up of 12 amino acids. Measured with immunoSEQ multiplex PCR; TCRdb has only the in-frame clones, and not every one. The sample holds 60,000 or so clones, about 90% seen once. The V and J genes are TRBV11-1 and TRBJ2-1; D remains unclear. This receptor was taken from a man aged 55 to 70 with acute or convalescent COVID-19. Material for sequencing was peripheral blood. CDR3 in amino acids: CASSLDSYEQFF. CDR3 bases: TGTGCCAGCAGCTTAGACAGCTATGAGCAGTTCTTC.